This T cell receptor (beta chain) came from a study of T-cell reconstitution after alpha-beta-depleted transplantation in children. Construction of the TCRbeta library involved unique molecular identifiers. TCRdb reprocessed the PCR reads with MiXCR, giving one entry per CDR3 protein. This table holds about 350,000 distinct CDR3 sequences, roughly 16% found once. The CDR3 has 16 amino acids. V lost 4 bases and J 3 bases, leaving 19 bases between the germline ends. In germline, CDR1 is LGHDT, CDR2 YNNKEL (reference sequence). Study results and limitations: TCRbeta diversity was high at day 60 in some patients (a result of surviving recipient T cells and thymic progenitors).

As regards this clonotype: The antigen is not known.

This material consisted of PBMCs, mostly from graft donor cells, taken 360 days after TCRalphabeta/CD19-depleted stem cell transplant. The rearrangement links TRBV3-1 to TRBJ2-7; D remains ambiguous. This receptor was taken from a male patient between 2 and 9 years old who had a stem cell transplant for acute lymphoblastic leukemia, so the T cells may come from the graft donor. CDR3 nucleotides: TGTGCCAGCAGCCCCAGCATGGCAGCCCTCATCTACGAGCAGTACTTC. Translated, it gives CASSPSMAALIYEQYF.